This T cell receptor (beta chain) was obtained from a study of T cell repertoires in cytomegalovirus infection. On the study more broadly: Matching HLA type and CMV infection were both indicated by public TCR beta signatures. Study outcomes and limitations: There were carriers of CMV plus the relevant HLA, and cumulative public TCR beta family frequency identified them.

Trimming took 0 bases from V and 7 from J, leaving 21 bases between them. Germline V gene sequence: CDR1 MGHRA, CDR2 YSYEKL. The CDR3 totals 17 residues. TCRdb reprocessed the reads via MiXCR and lists one record per CDR3 protein. This table has roughly 990,000 distinct CDR3 sequences, roughly 31% appearing once. This clonotype was recorded a few times. Antigen unknown. Source: cultured CD8+ T cells from PBMCs, taken from culture after CMV antigen stimulation. This clonotype was sampled from a human donor in good health (CMV status not recorded). Some clones in this sample may be carry-over from other donors' samples. The chain employs TRBV4-1 and TRBJ2-5, with TRBD1 as a possible D gene (6 bases). Here the CDR3 reads CASSQENPAAARGTQYF. CDR3 nucleotides: TGCGCCAGCAGCCAAGAAAACCCAGCGGCAGCCAGGGGGACCCAGTACTTC.